This TCR beta chain was identified during a study of cytomegalovirus exposure and HLA in healthy donors. Study as a whole: Around 180 million T cells yielded 100 million to 130 million unique TCR beta sequences, as an earlier analysis found. Study results and caveats: In vitro experiments confirmed that three CMV-associated chains were specific for CMV antigens.

With respect to this clone: No antigen is known for it.

The CDR3 runs 18 residues. V lost 5 bases and J 3 bases, leaving 23 bases between the germline ends. Germline V gives CDR1 MGHRA, CDR2 YSYEKL. Researchers ran the PCR with 60 Vbeta and 13 Jbeta primers. This table comes from immunoSEQ multiplex PCR, and its TCRdb copy is limited to in-frame clones, with some not included. The table lists some 130,000 clones, 70% to 85% of them singletons. The sequence was collected from a boy younger than 18 in good health and CMV-seronegative. The specimen sequenced was PBMCs. The rearrangement uses TRBV4-1 and TRBJ1-5; D unresolved. The CDR3 nucleotides read TGCGCCAGCAGCAAGATCCCGCAGGCCAGAAGTGACAATCAGCCCCAGCATTTT. Translating it yields CASSKIPQARSDNQPQHF.